The 31 T cell receptor beta chains reported below all come from one sample, sequenced in a study of cytomegalovirus exposure and HLA in healthy donors. The study ran its PCR with 60 Vbeta and 13 Jbeta primers. Sequenced by immunoSEQ multiplex PCR; TCRdb stores in-frame clones only, minus some. The table lists about 200,000 clones, over 65% of them singletons. Source material: PBMCs. The receptors here all came from a boy between 2 and 10 years old in good health and CMV-seronegative.

The chain links TRBV19 to TRBJ1-1, with 7 bases identical to TRBD1. Germline V lookup: CDR1 LNHDA, CDR2 SQIVND (reference sequence). The CDR3 is made up of 15 amino acids. After removal of 4 bases from V and 1 base from J, the junction contained 6 bases not matched to a gene. CDR3: CASSTRQGPNTEAFF. CDR3 nucleotides: TGTGCCAGTAGTACCAGACAGGGTCCGAACACTGAAGCTTTCTTT.

The chain joins TRBV5-6 to TRBJ1-2; perhaps TRBD1 as D (6 bases). Germline V CDR1 and CDR2: SGHDT, YYEEEE. V gave up 4 bases and J gave up 0 bases, with 19 bases separating them. This CDR3 is built from 17 residues. The CDR3: CASSLNLDSLSNYGYTF. The DNA of the CDR3 is TGTGCCAGCAGCCTCAATTTGGACAGCCTTTCTAACTATGGCTACACCTTC.

This rearrangement joins TRBV7-6 to TRBJ2-1; D might be TRBD2 (5 bases). The CDR3 runs to 16 residues. Germline CDR1 SGHVS, CDR2 FNYEAQ. V lost 1 base and J 3 bases, leaving 13 bases between the germline ends. The CDR3 sequence: CASSLEVPGIYNEQFF. The CDR3 DNA is TGTGCCAGCAGCTTAGAAGTACCGGGGATCTACAATGAGCAGTTCTTC.

DNA for the CDR3: TGTGCCAGCAGTTACTCTCCCGAGGGTAACTATGGCTACACCTTC. Its translation is CASSYSPEGNYGYTF. The rearrangement uses TRBV6-5 and TRBJ1-2; D uncertain. CDR3 length: 15 residues. Germline lookup yields CDR1 MNHEY and CDR2 SVGAGI. V was pared by 0 bases and J by 1 base, with 9 bases between.

The V and J genes are TRBV2 and TRBJ2-5, with TRBD1 matching 11 bases. The germline V gene has CDR1 SNHLY and CDR2 FYNNEI. The J segment lost 5 bases and the V segment lost 7 bases, leaving 3 bases of the junction unmatched. The CDR3 consists of 13 residues. CDR3 DNA sequence: TGTGCCAGCAAATGGGACAGGGGGGAGACCCAGTACTTC. Translating it yields CASKWDRGETQYF.

The chain carries TRBV13 and TRBJ1-6; weak D call: TRBD1 (6 bases). This CDR3 has 14 residues. V lost 5 bases, J lost 7 bases, and 12 bases lay in between. Germline V gene data show CDR1 as PRHDT and CDR2 as FYEKMQ (reference sequence). This chain's CDR3 is CASSLRDKNSPLHF. DNA for the CDR3: TGTGCCAGCAGCCTTCGGGACAAGAATTCACCCCTCCACTTT.

The CDR3 nucleotides are TGTGCCAGCAGTTACCCAGGACTAGCGGGGGGGCGTGAGCAGTTCTTC. It encodes CASSYPGLAGGREQFF. This sequence joins TRBV6-5 and TRBJ2-1, with TRBD2 matching 15 bases. Per germline, CDR1 MNHEY and CDR2 SVGAGI. This CDR3 has 16 residues. V was pared by 2 bases and J by 9 bases, with 5 bases of the junction left unmatched.

The chain combines TRBV4-3 with TRBJ2-7; TRBD2 matches at 9 bases. In germline, CDR1 is LGHNA, CDR2 YSLEER. The CDR3 totals 17 residues. V gave up 0 bases and J gave up 3 bases; unmatched junction bases: 9. The CDR3 DNA reads TGCGCCAGCAGCCAAGACAGGCGACTAGCGGCCGACTACGAGCAGTACTTC. Translated: CASSQDRRLAADYEQYF.

The chain couples TRBV5-1 to TRBJ2-5; a weak D match, TRBD2 (5 bases). This CDR3 is built from 14 residues. Looked up from germline, CDR1 is SGHRS and CDR2 is YFSETQ. V lost 0 bases and J lost 1, with 7 bases in between. The CDR3 is CASSLATIQETQYF. The CDR3 DNA reads as TGCGCCAGCAGCTTGGCGACTATCCAAGAGACCCAGTACTTC.

The chain uses TRBV19 and TRBJ2-7, with D tentatively TRBD2 (6 bases). Germline CDR1 and CDR2: LNHDA and SQIVND (reference sequence). CDR3 length: 13 amino acids. V dropped 1 base and J dropped 6 bases, with 10 bases sitting between them. The CDR3 protein is CASSIASGSEQYF. CDR3 nucleotide sequence: TGTGCCAGTAGTATAGCTTCCGGGAGCGAGCAGTACTTC.

In its sample, this clone was seen once. The chain links TRBV5-6 to TRBJ1-2; D uncertain. The CDR3 covers 13 residues. CDR1 and CDR2 from the germline V gene are SGHDT and YYEEEE. Trimming shortened V by 4 bases and J by 2 bases, and 9 bases separated the two germline ends. In DNA, the CDR3 is TGTGCCAGCAGCCCAGGCCCAAACTATGGCTACACCTTC. Translation: CASSPGPNYGYTF.

The rearrangement joins TRBV27 to TRBJ2-7, with D possibly being TRBD1 (6 bases). The CDR3 covers 11 residues. Trimming cost V 8 bases and J 2 bases, with 7 bases left between them. Germline-derived CDR1 and CDR2 are MNHEY and SMNVEV (reference sequence). CDR3 DNA: TGTGCCAGCTGGACAGCCTACGAGCAGTACTTC. Protein product: CASWTAYEQYF.

This clone occurred a few times. The chain joins TRBV14 to TRBJ2-1; 7 bases fit TRBD2. Germline V lookup: CDR1 SGHDN, CDR2 FVKESK. CDR3 length: 16 amino acids. V was clipped by 1 base and J by 4 bases; unmatched bases: 7. CDR3 nucleotides: TGTGCCAGCAGCCAAGGGGGGACTACCGCTTACAATGAGCAGTTCTTC. Translated: CASSQGGTTAYNEQFF. Looking up the rest from reference TRBV14 and TRBJ2-1 gives the full variable domain: EAGVTQFPSHSVIEKGQTVTLRCDPISGHDNLYWYRRVMGKEIKFLLHFVKESKQDESGMPNNRFLAERTGGTYSTLKVQPAELEDSGVYFCASSQGGTTAYNEQFFGPGTRLTVL.

V gene TRBV2 combines with J gene TRBJ1-2; 8 bases align to TRBD1. The trim removed 6 bases at V and 12 bases at J, leaving 18 bases unmatched. The CDR3 totals 15 residues. The germline V gene encodes CDR1 SNHLY and CDR2 FYNNEI. Here the CDR3 DNA reads TGTGCCAGCAGCGGCACCGGCGTTAGACAGGGGTTCGACACCTTC. Amino acids: CASSGTGVRQGFDTF.

The table lists this clone with a few counts. V usage is TRBV30 and J usage is TRBJ2-5; the D gene is possibly TRBD1 (5 bases). Per the germline V gene, CDR1 is GTSNPN and CDR2 is SVGIG (reference sequence). V lost 2 bases and J lost 3, with 10 bases in between. The CDR3 spans 13 residues. CDR3 DNA: TGTGCCTGGAGTCTTGGGGCGGAAGAGACCCAGTACTTC. It is translated as CAWSLGAEETQYF.

The chain has TRBV5-6 and TRBJ2-1, with TRBD1 as a possible D gene (6 bases). Germline CDR1 reads SGHDT; CDR2 reads YYEEEE. Trimming cost V 4 bases and J 3 bases, with 20 bases left between them. The CDR3 covers 17 residues. The CDR3 loop reads CASSRIWVAGVYNEQFF. As DNA, the CDR3 is TGTGCCAGCAGCCGAATTTGGGTGGCAGGGGTCTACAATGAGCAGTTCTTC. Together with reference TRBV5-6 and TRBJ2-1, the CDR3 gives the full variable domain: DAGVTQSPTHLIKTRGQQVTLRCSPKSGHDTVSWYQQALGQGPQFIFQYYEEEERQRGNFPDRFSGHQFPNYSSELNVNALLLGDSALYLCASSRIWVAGVYNEQFFGPGTRLTVL.

The CDR3 nucleotides read TGTGCCAGCAGCTTGCGAGAAGATGAAAAACTGTTTTTT. It codes for CASSLREDEKLFF. This chain uses TRBV5-4 with TRBJ1-4; D is uncertain. V lost 1 base, J lost 6 bases, and 7 bases lay in between. Germline lookup yields CDR1 SGHNT and CDR2 YYREEE (reference sequence). The CDR3 sequence is 13 residues long.

As regards this clone: The same CDR3 arises from other DNA sequences in this sample as well. The J gene is TRBJ2-3, the V gene TRBV5-4; D ambiguous. The CDR3 length is 13 residues. The V gene's germline CDR1 is SGHNT and CDR2 YYREEE (reference sequence). Trimming cost V 0 bases and J 4 bases, with 6 bases left between them. This chain's CDR3 is CASSLGVADTQYF. The CDR3, as DNA: TGTGCCAGCAGCTTGGGCGTGGCAGATACGCAGTATTTT.

This clone was detected a few times. The chain recombines TRBV11-1 with TRBJ1-5, with D maybe TRBD1 (5 bases). CDR3 length: 14 residues. V was cut by 2 bases and J by 5 bases, with 10 bases left in between. Germline-derived CDR1 and CDR2 are SGHAT and FQDESV (reference sequence). CDR3 loop: CASSLRGLDQPQHF. In DNA form, the CDR3 reads TGTGCCAGCAGCTTAAGGGGCCTAGATCAGCCCCAGCATTTT.

This clone was seen only a few times. The chain couples TRBV4-3 to TRBJ2-4, with 7 bases fitting TRBD2. The CDR3 loop spans 16 amino acids. J gave up 1 base and V 7 bases, and 10 bases lay outside the gene matches. CDR1 is LGHNA, CDR2 YSLEER, per germline. The CDR3 DNA reads TGCGCCAGCACCTATCCGGGGGGTAAGGCCAAAAACATTCAGTACTTC. Translation gives CASTYPGGKAKNIQYF.

This chain joins TRBV7-2 and TRBJ2-3, with 11 bases matching TRBD2. The CDR3 runs to 17 residues. CDR1 and CDR2 from the germline V gene are SGHTA and FQGNSA. Trimming removed 5 bases from V and 2 bases from J; junction bases left unmatched: 9. CDR3 loop: CASSPLAGGPSTDTQYF. The CDR3 DNA reads as TGTGCCAGCAGCCCTCTAGCGGGGGGCCCTTCCACAGATACGCAGTATTTT.

CDR3 in DNA: TGTGCCAGCAGCCCGGCCGGCGGGGGGGCCCTCCACAATGAGCAGTTCTTC. It yields the protein CASSPAGGGALHNEQFF. This rearrangement joins TRBV4-2 to TRBJ2-1; TRBD2 matches 9 bases. The CDR3 totals 17 residues. Trimming took 4 bases from V and 5 from J; bases not matched to a gene: 12. Germline CDR1 is LGHNA and CDR2 is YNFKEQ.

This chain joins TRBV4-3 and TRBJ2-1; D might be TRBD2 (5 bases). The ends were cut back, 0 bases at V and 1 base at J, with 7 bases in the middle. This CDR3 is 15 amino acids long. CDR1 and CDR2 from the germline V gene are LGHNA and YSLEER. CDR3 in amino acids: CASSQDSGSYNEQFF. The CDR3 nucleotides read TGCGCCAGCAGCCAAGATTCGGGGTCCTACAATGAGCAGTTCTTC.

This sequence joins TRBV10-2 and TRBJ2-6; D possibly corresponds to TRBD1 (5 bases). This CDR3 is built from 17 residues. Germline CDR1 is WSHSY and CDR2 is SAAADI. V shed 10 bases and J shed 2 bases, with 21 bases lying between them. CDR3 in DNA: TGCGCCACCACTGGCCGACCTAAAGGGGCTGGGGCCAACGTCCTGACTTTC. Protein product: CATTGRPKGAGANVLTF.

The chain joins TRBV5-1 to TRBJ2-7, with 12 bases lining up with TRBD2. Trimming took 3 bases from V and 5 from J; bases not matched to a gene: 9. This CDR3 comprises 16 residues. Germline loops: CDR1 SGHRS, CDR2 YFSETQ. CDR3 amino acids: CASSSLAGGPLHEQYF. The CDR3 coding sequence is TGCGCCAGCAGCTCGCTAGCGGGGGGGCCCCTCCACGAGCAGTACTTC. Together with reference TRBV5-1 and TRBJ2-7, the CDR3 gives the full variable domain: KAGVTQTPRYLIKTRGQQVTLSCSPISGHRSVSWYQQTPGQGLQFLFEYFSETQRNKGNFPGRFSGRQFSNSRSEMNVSTLELGDSALYLCASSSLAGGPLHEQYFGPGTRLTVT.

This chain links TRBV7-9 with TRBJ1-1; tentatively, D is TRBD1 (5 bases). In germline, CDR1 is SEHNR, CDR2 FQNEAQ (reference sequence). The CDR3 has 13 residues. Trimming pared 6 bases from V and 1 base from J, leaving 9 bases between. The CDR3 spells CASRPRGNTEAFF. The CDR3 nucleotides read TGTGCCAGCAGGCCAAGGGGGAACACTGAAGCTTTCTTT. The complete variable domain, with remaining parts taken from reference TRBV7-9 and TRBJ1-1, reads DTGVSQNPRHKITKRGQNVTFRCDPISEHNRLYWYRQTLGQGPEFLTYFQNEAQLEKSRLLSDRFSAERPKGSFSTLEIQRTEQGDSAMYLCASRPRGNTEAFFGQGTRLTVV.

The CDR3 loop is CASSDSGGIGDTQYF. CDR3 DNA sequence: TGTGCCAGCAGTGATAGCGGGGGTATCGGAGATACGCAGTATTTT. V usage is TRBV25-1 and J usage is TRBJ2-3; 9 bases line up with TRBD2. V shed 3 bases and J 5 bases; nucleotides not matched to a gene: 6. Germline assignment: CDR1 MGHDK and CDR2 SYGVNS. This CDR3 has 15 residues.

The rearrangement links TRBV27 to TRBJ1-1; 8 nucleotides agree with TRBD1. V shed 5 bases and J 7 bases; nucleotides not matched to a gene: 6. Germline CDR1 is MNHEY and CDR2 is SMNVEV (reference sequence). The CDR3 is 13 residues long. CDR3 in DNA: TGTGCCAGCAGTCTCCGCGGGACAGGTGAAGCTTTCTTT. This codes for CASSLRGTGEAFF.

The rearrangement links TRBV19 to TRBJ2-1; D might be TRBD2 (6 bases). Trimming pared 4 bases from V and 9 bases from J, leaving 22 bases between. The CDR3 runs 16 residues. Looked up from germline, CDR1 is LNHDA and CDR2 is SQIVND (reference sequence). In DNA form, the CDR3 reads TGTGCCAGTAGTACCGGGACTTCTCCGGTCCCCAGTGAGCAGTTCTTC. Its protein product is CASSTGTSPVPSEQFF.

The rearrangement joins TRBV11-2 to TRBJ2-7; 7 positions agree with TRBD2. Germline V lookup: CDR1 SGHAT, CDR2 FQNNGV. The CDR3 sequence is 16 residues long. With 4 bases clipped from V and 0 bases from J, the junction kept 9 bases outside the gene matches. The chain's CDR3 is CASSSSKRGYSYEQYF. CDR3 in DNA: TGTGCCAGCAGCTCTTCTAAGCGGGGTTACTCCTACGAGCAGTACTTC.

The chain combines TRBV12-5 with TRBJ1-2, with 7 bases matching TRBD1. This CDR3 has 16 amino acids. Germline-derived CDR1 and CDR2 are LGHNT and FRNRAP. The ends lost 1 base at V and 4 bases at J; junction bases unmatched: 9. CDR3 bases: TGTGCTAGTGGTTTGGCTCCCGGGGACAGAGTCTATGGCTACACCTTC. Its protein is CASGLAPGDRVYGYTF.